A selection of T cell receptor beta chains follows, all from one sample in a study of blood T cells in healthy people across ages. Via MiXCR, TCRdb re-called the 5' RACE reads, giving one row per CDR3 protein. This table has some 790,000 distinct CDR3 sequences, around 26% appearing once. The sample taken for sequencing was blood. These receptors were taken from a woman older than 75 in good health. CDR3s include the opening cysteine and the closing phenylalanine or tryptophan. The order of the fields is CDR3 length, V gene, clone size, D gene, J gene, CDR3 protein, CDR3 DNA. A D gene is named only where the DNA matches it firmly. Not all rows give a size; the values are once, few, many and, for expanded clones, a class.

len: 17
v_gene: TRBV6-2/TRBV6-3
abundance: few
d_gene: NA
j_gene: TRBJ1-1
CDR3aa: CASSPPGGYTSGTEAFF
CDR3nt: TGTGCCAGCAGTCCCCCCGGGGGTTATACTAGTGGGACTGAAGCTTTCTTT

len: 14
v_gene: TRBV7-2
abundance: many
d_gene: NA
j_gene: TRBJ1-1
CDR3aa: CASSRTGYDTEAFF
CDR3nt: TGTGCCAGCAGCCGTACAGGGTATGACACTGAAGCTTTCTTT

len: 13
v_gene: TRBV5-5
abundance: NA
d_gene: NA
j_gene: TRBJ1-5
CDR3aa: CASSLEVLQPQHF
CDR3nt: TGTGCCAGCAGCTTGGAGGTTCTGCAGCCCCAGCATTTT

len: 14
v_gene: TRBV18
abundance: NA
d_gene: NA
j_gene: TRBJ1-5
CDR3aa: CASSPGVDNQPQHF
CDR3nt: TGTGCCAGCTCGCCAGGGGTAGACAATCAGCCCCAGCATTTT

len: 14
v_gene: TRBV2
abundance: NA
d_gene: NA
j_gene: TRBJ1-1
CDR3aa: CASSGIIMNTEAFF
CDR3nt: TGTGCCAGCAGTGGAATCATAATGAACACTGAAGCTTTCTTT

len: 14
v_gene: TRBV7-9
abundance: few
d_gene: TRBD1
j_gene: TRBJ2-2
CDR3aa: CASSALQGPGELFF
CDR3nt: TGTGCCAGCAGCGCGTTACAGGGGCCCGGGGAGCTGTTTTTT

len: 14
v_gene: TRBV2
abundance: NA
d_gene: TRBD1
j_gene: TRBJ2-1
CDR3aa: CASSERRQGNEQFF
CDR3nt: TGTGCCAGCAGTGAAAGGCGACAGGGGAATGAGCAGTTCTTC

len: 13
v_gene: TRBV28
abundance: NA
d_gene: NA
j_gene: TRBJ2-7
CDR3aa: CASSLQGVDEQYF
CDR3nt: TGTGCCAGCAGTTTACAGGGAGTGGACGAGCAGTACTTC

len: 16
v_gene: TRBV20-1
abundance: NA
d_gene: TRBD1
j_gene: TRBJ1-1
CDR3aa: CSARVPGQGRNTEAFF
CDR3nt: TGCAGTGCTAGGGTACCTGGACAGGGGAGGAACACTGAAGCTTTCTTT

len: 17
v_gene: TRBV12-3/TRBV12-4
abundance: many
d_gene: TRBD2
j_gene: TRBJ2-3
CDR3aa: CASSSAAGLAGRNTQYF
CDR3nt: TGTGCCAGCAGCTCGGCAGCGGGACTAGCGGGGAGAAATACGCAGTATTTT

len: 15
v_gene: TRBV25-1
abundance: many
d_gene: NA
j_gene: TRBJ1-2
CDR3aa: CASSEEGRSIYGYTF
CDR3nt: TGTGCCAGCAGTGAAGAAGGCAGGAGCATCTATGGCTACACCTTC

len: 14
v_gene: TRBV6-5
abundance: NA
d_gene: TRBD2
j_gene: TRBJ2-5
CDR3aa: CASSPGLSQETQYF
CDR3nt: TGTGCCAGCAGCCCGGGACTATCTCAAGAGACCCAGTACTTC

len: 13
v_gene: TRBV12-3/TRBV12-4
abundance: many
d_gene: TRBD1
j_gene: TRBJ2-1
CDR3aa: CASMGQAYNEQFF
CDR3nt: TGTGCCAGCATGGGACAGGCCTACAATGAGCAGTTCTTC

len: 13
v_gene: TRBV20-1
abundance: few
d_gene: NA
j_gene: TRBJ1-6
CDR3aa: CSAGVTYNSPLHF
CDR3nt: TGCAGTGCGGGGGTCACCTATAATTCACCCCTCCACTTT

len: 16
v_gene: TRBV12-3/TRBV12-4
abundance: NA
d_gene: TRBD2
j_gene: TRBJ2-3
CDR3aa: CASSEVSGGASDTQYF
CDR3nt: TGTGCCAGCAGTGAGGTTAGCGGGGGGGCCTCAGATACGCAGTATTTT

len: 15
v_gene: TRBV10-3
abundance: many
d_gene: NA
j_gene: TRBJ2-1
CDR3aa: CAISEFSPGQGEQFF
CDR3nt: TGTGCCATCAGTGAGTTCTCACCGGGACAAGGGGAGCAGTTCTTC

len: 14
v_gene: TRBV18
abundance: many
d_gene: NA
j_gene: TRBJ1-6
CDR3aa: CASSLEGGNSPLHF
CDR3nt: TGTGCCAGCTCGCTCGAAGGGGGAAATTCACCCCTCCACTTT

len: 15
v_gene: TRBV6-5
abundance: NA
d_gene: NA
j_gene: TRBJ2-2
CDR3aa: CASSNGPAGSGELFF
CDR3nt: TGTGCCAGCAGTAACGGGCCCGCGGGTTCCGGGGAGCTGTTTTTT

len: 16
v_gene: TRBV5-5
abundance: many
d_gene: TRBD1
j_gene: TRBJ2-1
CDR3aa: CASSLVVTGVHNEQFF
CDR3nt: TGTGCCAGCAGCCTGGTGGTAACAGGGGTCCACAATGAGCAGTTCTTC

len: 14
v_gene: TRBV28
abundance: NA
d_gene: NA
j_gene: TRBJ2-7
CDR3aa: CASRDQKTSYEQYF
CDR3nt: TGTGCCAGCAGAGATCAGAAGACTTCCTACGAGCAGTACTTC

len: 13
v_gene: TRBV25-1
abundance: NA
d_gene: NA
j_gene: TRBJ1-5
CDR3aa: CASCETGNQPQHF
CDR3nt: TGTGCCAGCTGTGAAACAGGGAATCAGCCCCAGCATTTT

len: 16
v_gene: TRBV7-2
abundance: many
d_gene: TRBD2
j_gene: TRBJ2-1
CDR3aa: CASNSFGTSGGNEQFF
CDR3nt: TGTGCCAGCAACTCCTTCGGGACTAGCGGGGGAAATGAGCAGTTCTTC

len: 15
v_gene: TRBV12-3/TRBV12-4
abundance: many
d_gene: NA
j_gene: TRBJ2-1
CDR3aa: CASSLRGLSYNEQFF
CDR3nt: TGTGCCAGCAGTTTACGGGGCCTCTCCTACAATGAGCAGTTCTTC

len: 15
v_gene: TRBV12-3/TRBV12-4
abundance: many
d_gene: TRBD2
j_gene: TRBJ2-3
CDR3aa: CASSTTSGGFDTQYF
CDR3nt: TGTGCCAGCAGTACGACTAGCGGGGGCTTCGATACGCAGTATTTT

len: 12
v_gene: TRBV20-1
abundance: NA
d_gene: NA
j_gene: TRBJ1-2
CDR3aa: CSATGSPYGYTF
CDR3nt: TGCAGTGCTACCGGGTCTCCCTATGGCTACACCTTC

len: 15
v_gene: TRBV20-1
abundance: few
d_gene: NA
j_gene: TRBJ2-2
CDR3aa: CSAPLGGANTGELFF
CDR3nt: TGCAGTGCTCCCCTCGGTGGAGCGAACACCGGGGAGCTGTTTTTT

len: 14
v_gene: TRBV6-6
abundance: many
d_gene: NA
j_gene: TRBJ2-3
CDR3aa: CASSQLRTTDTQYF
CDR3nt: TGTGCCAGCAGTCAACTCCGGACTACAGATACGCAGTATTTT

len: 16
v_gene: TRBV2
abundance: many
d_gene: NA
j_gene: TRBJ2-5
CDR3aa: CASSAGGGRPQETQYF
CDR3nt: TGTGCCAGCAGTGCCGGGGGCGGCCGACCCCAAGAGACCCAGTACTTC

len: 13
v_gene: TRBV20-1
abundance: NA
d_gene: TRBD1
j_gene: TRBJ1-2
CDR3aa: CSAPRQGIYGYTF
CDR3nt: TGCAGTGCTCCGCGACAGGGGATTTATGGCTACACCTTC

len: 15
v_gene: TRBV20-1
abundance: few
d_gene: NA
j_gene: TRBJ1-5
CDR3aa: CSASGEAGWHQPQHF
CDR3nt: TGCAGTGCTAGCGGGGAGGCAGGGTGGCATCAGCCCCAGCATTTT

len: 16
v_gene: TRBV27
abundance: few
d_gene: NA
j_gene: TRBJ1-6
CDR3aa: CASSWRPPAGNSPLHF
CDR3nt: TGTGCCAGCAGTTGGCGCCCGCCTGCGGGGAATTCACCCCTCCACTTT

len: 18
v_gene: TRBV6-1
abundance: NA
d_gene: TRBD1
j_gene: TRBJ1-1
CDR3aa: CATRGQGGVGVLNTEAFF
CDR3nt: TGTGCCACTAGAGGACAGGGCGGTGTGGGGGTGTTGAACACTGAAGCTTTCTTT

len: 15
v_gene: TRBV4-2
abundance: NA
d_gene: TRBD1
j_gene: TRBJ2-7
CDR3aa: CASSHRTGPSYEQYF
CDR3nt: TGTGCCAGCAGCCACCGGACAGGTCCCTCCTACGAGCAGTACTTC

len: 13
v_gene: TRBV6-2/TRBV6-3
abundance: few
d_gene: NA
j_gene: TRBJ2-3
CDR3aa: CAGNRAGADTQYF
CDR3nt: TGTGCCGGTAACAGGGCGGGCGCAGATACGCAGTATTTT

len: 17
v_gene: TRBV6-5
abundance: NA
d_gene: NA
j_gene: TRBJ2-7
CDR3aa: CASSYSMSDPRSNEQYF
CDR3nt: TGTGCCAGCAGTTACTCGATGTCCGATCCGAGATCCAATGAGCAGTACTTC

len: 15
v_gene: TRBV20-1
abundance: NA
d_gene: NA
j_gene: TRBJ1-2
CDR3aa: CSARESVQGAYGYTF
CDR3nt: TGCAGTGCTAGAGAAAGTGTGCAGGGAGCCTATGGCTACACCTTC